The 28 T cell receptor beta chains reported below all come from one sample, sequenced in a study of shared clonotypes between healthy human individuals. Produced via immunoSEQ multiplex PCR; TCRdb's table is partial and in-frame only. The sample lists 800,000 or so clones; 96% were seen once. CD8 cells classed as naive were CD45RO-negative and positively selected for CCR7, excluding terminally differentiated effector memory CD45RA+ cells. Sequenced material: naive CD8+ T cells sorted from blood. The receptors derive from a man in his thirties or forties in good health.

V is TRBV7-8 and J is TRBJ2-2; D possibly corresponds to TRBD1 (6 bases). V was pared by 4 bases and J by 1 base, with 13 bases between. The CDR3 has 16 residues. Per germline, CDR1 SGHVS and CDR2 FQNEAQ. The CDR3 protein is CASSSYPGVNTGELFF. The CDR3 DNA is TGTGCCAGCAGCTCATACCCAGGGGTGAACACCGGGGAGCTGTTTTTT.

The chain carries TRBV7-6 and TRBJ2-1; D not certain. Germline loops: CDR1 SGHVS, CDR2 FNYEAQ. The germline V and J ends were trimmed by 4 bases and 2 bases, with 15 bases remaining between them. The CDR3 is made up of 16 amino acids. The CDR3 DNA reads TGTGCCAGCAGCTCGCTTATTGGCGGTACCTACAATGAGCAGTTCTTC. Translated, it gives CASSSLIGGTYNEQFF.

DNA of the CDR3: TGTGCCAGCTACGAGGGAAATGCCAACGAAGCTTTCTTT. Translated: CASYEGNANEAFF. The chain is built from TRBV27 and TRBJ1-1; D not certain. V lost 8 bases to trimming and J lost 8 bases, with 18 bases between them. Germline V gene data show CDR1 as MNHEY and CDR2 as SMNVEV (reference sequence). This CDR3 is built from 13 residues.

Concerning this clone: Additional DNA sequences in this sample encode the identical CDR3. V usage is TRBV9 and J usage is TRBJ2-2; D not resolved. In germline, CDR1 is SGDLS, CDR2 YYNGEE. The CDR3 is made up of 15 amino acids. The ends were cut back, 0 bases at V and 1 base at J, with 7 bases in the middle. The CDR3 sequence is CASSVGTGNTGELFF. The CDR3 nucleotides read TGTGCCAGCAGCGTAGGGACGGGGAACACCGGGGAGCTGTTTTTT. Variable domain in full (rest from reference TRBV9 and TRBJ2-2): DSGVTQTPKHLITATGQRVTLRCSPRSGDLSVYWYQQSLDQGLQFLIQYYNGEERAKGNILERFSAQQFPDLHSELNLSSLELGDSALYFCASSVGTGNTGELFFGEGSRLTVL.

J is TRBJ2-1 and V is TRBV7-9; weak D call: TRBD1 (7 bases). With 5 bases removed from V and 8 bases from J, the gap between germline ends came to 10 bases. Germline assignment: CDR1 SEHNR and CDR2 FQNEAQ (reference sequence). CDR3 size: 12 residues. The CDR3 protein is CASSPGGHEQFF. CDR3 in DNA: TGTGCCAGCAGCCCAGGGGGGCATGAGCAGTTCTTC.

With regard to this clone: Additional DNA sequences in this sample encode the identical CDR3. This rearrangement joins TRBV7-9 to TRBJ1-5; 10 nucleotides agree with TRBD1. CDR3 length: 16 amino acids. The J segment lost 6 bases and the V segment lost 0 bases, leaving 5 bases of the junction unmatched. Germline-derived CDR1 and CDR2 are SEHNR and FQNEAQ (reference sequence). The CDR3, as DNA: TGTGCCAGCAGCTTAGCAGGGACAGGGGTCGGTCAGCCCCAGCATTTT. Translating it yields CASSLAGTGVGQPQHF.

The V gene is TRBV7-9, the J gene TRBJ1-2; D gene unclear. This CDR3 is built from 12 residues. Germline values: CDR1 SEHNR, CDR2 FQNEAQ (reference sequence). Trimming removed 6 bases at V and 8 bases at J, with 13 bases between. The CDR3 loop is CASRPWEGGYTF. CDR3 nucleotide sequence: TGTGCCAGCAGGCCATGGGAAGGCGGCTACACCTTC. The full variable domain, rest sourced from reference TRBV7-9 and TRBJ1-2, is DTGVSQNPRHKITKRGQNVTFRCDPISEHNRLYWYRQTLGQGPEFLTYFQNEAQLEKSRLLSDRFSAERPKGSFSTLEIQRTEQGDSAMYLCASRPWEGGYTFGSGTRLTVV.

V usage is TRBV5-1 and J usage is TRBJ1-5, with a possible D match to TRBD1 (6 bases). The length of the CDR3 is 17 residues. Between the trimmed V and J ends, which lost 3 bases and 1 base, there was a span of 17 bases. Germline V gene data show CDR1 as SGHRS and CDR2 as YFSETQ. Here the CDR3 DNA reads TGCGCCAGCAGCTCCAAGCCAATCACAGGGAGCAATCAGCCCCAGCATTTT. It yields the protein CASSSKPITGSNQPQHF.

This rearrangement joins TRBV4-3 to TRBJ2-3; 8 bases are a match to TRBD2. This CDR3 is 19 amino acids long. V lost 0 bases to trimming and J lost 10 bases; unmatched junction nucleotides: 21. In germline, CDR1 is LGHNA, CDR2 YSLEER. CDR3 loop: CASSQELAAHTPTGGAQYF. As DNA, the CDR3 is TGCGCCAGCAGCCAAGAACTCGCAGCTCATACTCCTACCGGGGGGGCGCAGTATTTT.

This rearrangement joins TRBV11-2 to TRBJ2-1; D unclear. The CDR3 contains 13 residues. The V end lost 0 bases, the J end lost 7 bases, and 7 bases lay between the germline ends. Germline loops: CDR1 SGHAT, CDR2 FQNNGV. The CDR3: CASSLDRWNEQFF. DNA for the CDR3: TGTGCCAGCAGCTTAGATCGCTGGAATGAGCAGTTCTTC. Combining the CDR3 with reference TRBV11-2 and TRBJ2-1 gives the whole variable domain EAGVAQSPRYKIIEKRQSVAFWCNPISGHATLYWYQQILGQGPKLLIQFQNNGVVDDSQLPKDRFSAERLKGVDSTLKIQPAKLEDSAVYLCASSLDRWNEQFFGPGTRLTVL.

This chain uses TRBV4-2 with TRBJ2-7, with 9 bases that match TRBD2. Germline V gene sequence: CDR1 LGHNA, CDR2 YNFKEQ. V dropped 0 bases and J dropped 3; count of bases not matched to a gene: 3. This CDR3 spans 15 amino acids. This chain's CDR3 is CASSQDSSGNYEQYF. Here the CDR3 DNA reads TGTGCCAGCAGCCAAGATTCTAGCGGGAACTACGAGCAGTACTTC.

The chain links TRBV27 to TRBJ1-1; maybe TRBD1 (5 bases). V was shortened by 6 bases and J by 1 base, with 9 bases between the two germline ends. The CDR3 sequence is 13 residues long. Germline loops: CDR1 MNHEY, CDR2 SMNVEV (reference sequence). CDR3 DNA: TGTGCCAGCAGGACAGCCCCGAACACTGAAGCTTTCTTT. Translated, it gives CASRTAPNTEAFF.

CDR3 residues: CASTTGLAGDNEQFF. DNA for the CDR3: TGTGCCAGCACCACCGGACTAGCGGGTGACAATGAGCAGTTCTTC. This chain uses TRBV2 with TRBJ2-1; 11 bases map to TRBD2. The CDR3 sequence is 15 residues long. Trimming at V came to 7 bases and at J to 5 bases, leaving 7 bases not matched to a gene. Germline CDR1 SNHLY, CDR2 FYNNEI. The full variable domain, with the rest looked up from reference TRBV2 and TRBJ2-1, is EPEVTQTPSHQVTQMGQEVILRCVPISNHLYFYWYRQILGQKVEFLVSFYNNEISEKSEIFDDQFSVERPDGSNFTLKIRSTKLEDSAMYFCASTTGLAGDNEQFFGPGTRLTVL.

This chain joins TRBV7-2 and TRBJ1-1; possibly TRBD1 for D (5 bases). The germline V and J ends were trimmed by 1 base and 6 bases, with 12 bases remaining between them. This CDR3 region has 14 residues. CDR1 and CDR2 from the germline V gene are SGHTA and FQGNSA. This CDR3 reads CASSLGGWGAEAFF. The CDR3 DNA is TGTGCCAGCAGCTTAGGAGGTTGGGGCGCTGAAGCTTTCTTT.

This clone has just a few counts. The CDR3 loop reads CASRLAGGEQYF. For the CDR3, the DNA is TGTGCCAGCAGACTAGCGGGAGGCGAGCAGTACTTC. The chain has TRBV27 and TRBJ2-7, with TRBD2 matching over 12 bases. Looked up from germline, CDR1 is MNHEY and CDR2 is SMNVEV (reference sequence). V trimming: 6 bases; J trimming: 6 bases; junction bases outside the gene matches: 0. This CDR3 contains 12 residues.

The gene calls are TRBV6-6 and TRBJ1-5; D possibly corresponds to TRBD1 (6 bases). The CDR3 runs 14 residues. In germline, CDR1 is MNHNY, CDR2 SVGAGI (reference sequence). The V gene lost 6 bases and the J gene lost 1 base, with 10 bases spanning the gap. The chain's CDR3 is CASRTGPSNQPQHF. The DNA for the CDR3 is TGTGCCAGCAGAACAGGGCCCAGCAATCAGCCCCAGCATTTT.

The chain links TRBV14 to TRBJ2-7; possibly TRBD2 for D (5 bases). The CDR3 is 13 amino acids. The V end lost 1 base, the J end lost 5 bases, and 9 bases lay between the germline ends. Germline V lookup: CDR1 SGHDN, CDR2 FVKESK. CDR3 sequence: CASSQAFGDEQYF. In DNA form, the CDR3 reads TGTGCCAGCAGCCAAGCGTTCGGGGACGAGCAGTACTTC.

This clone was counted a single time. J is TRBJ2-1 and V is TRBV9; a weak D match, TRBD2 (6 bases). V lost 3 bases to trimming and J lost 9 bases, with 16 bases between them. From germline, CDR1 is SGDLS and CDR2 YYNGEE. The CDR3 consists of 14 residues. This CDR3 is CASSGLGPRGEQFF. CDR3 bases: TGTGCCAGCAGCGGACTAGGTCCGCGCGGTGAGCAGTTCTTC.

This sequence joins TRBV7-2 and TRBJ2-2; the match to TRBD2 covers 7 bases. CDR3 size: 16 residues. V trimming: 4 bases; J trimming: 1 base; junction bases outside the gene matches: 6. The V gene's germline CDR1 is SGHTA and CDR2 FQGNSA. The CDR3 loop reads CASSSWTRLNTGELFF. As DNA, the CDR3 is TGTGCCAGCAGCTCCTGGACTAGGCTGAACACCGGGGAGCTGTTTTTT.

This clone was recorded a few times. V gene TRBV27 combines with J gene TRBJ2-1, with TRBD2 identical over 12 bases. This CDR3 spans 13 amino acids. After removal of 6 bases from V and 9 bases from J, the junction contained 3 bases not matched to a gene. Germline V gene lookup returns CDR1 MNHEY and CDR2 SMNVEV (reference sequence). The CDR3 here is CASSLGLAGEQFF. The CDR3 coding sequence is TGTGCCAGCAGCTTGGGACTAGCGGGTGAGCAGTTCTTC.

A note on this clone: This sample includes further DNA sequences coding for the same CDR3. This chain uses TRBV7-9 with TRBJ2-3; no firm D call. Germline-derived CDR1 and CDR2 are SEHNR and FQNEAQ (reference sequence). The germline V and J ends were trimmed by 5 bases and 2 bases, with 14 bases remaining between them. CDR3 length: 15 amino acids. CDR3 sequence reads: CASSPTSGPTDTQYF. CDR3 DNA: TGTGCCAGCAGCCCCACTTCGGGCCCCACAGATACGCAGTATTTT.

The rearrangement joins TRBV7-9 to TRBJ2-3; 7 bases are a match to TRBD2. Trimming at V came to 5 bases and at J to 3 bases, leaving 8 bases not matched to a gene. In germline, CDR1 is SEHNR, CDR2 FQNEAQ (reference sequence). The CDR3 length is 15 residues. The CDR3 DNA follows: TGTGCCAGCAGCCTCGTAGCGGGTTTGACAGATACGCAGTATTTT. This translates into CASSLVAGLTDTQYF.

The V call is TRBV10-3, the J call TRBJ2-7; perhaps TRBD1 as D (5 bases). In germline, CDR1 is ENHRY, CDR2 SYGVKD. This CDR3 region has 16 residues. V lost 2 bases, J lost 0 bases, and 14 bases lay in between. This CDR3 is CAISEGGDSYSYEQYF. CDR3 coding DNA: TGTGCCATCAGTGAGGGCGGCGACAGCTACTCCTACGAGCAGTACTTC.

This CDR3 is CASSASNRDSTEAFF. CDR3 nucleotides: TGCGCCAGCAGTGCGTCCAACCGGGACAGCACTGAAGCTTTCTTT. The rearrangement links TRBV10-1 to TRBJ1-1; 7 bases align to TRBD1. Germline lookup yields CDR1 WNHNN and CDR2 SYGVQD (reference sequence). This CDR3 is 15 amino acids long. The ends lost 4 bases at V and 4 bases at J; junction bases unmatched: 9.

The V call is TRBV4-3, the J call TRBJ2-2, with D unclear. The V and J ends lost 3 bases and 8 bases respectively, with 10 bases between them. The CDR3 spans 13 residues. Germline CDR1 reads LGHNA; CDR2 reads YSLEER. This CDR3 is CASSHYSDGELFF. CDR3 sequence (DNA): TGCGCCAGCAGCCATTACTCCGATGGGGAGCTGTTTTTT.

The sample holds one count of this clone. The genes are TRBV13 and TRBJ1-1; no definite D call. Trimming cost V 5 bases and J 1 base, with 17 bases left between them. CDR3 length equals 16 residues. The germline CDR1 and CDR2 sequences are PRHDT and FYEKMQ (reference sequence). The chain's CDR3 is CASSTMRHTENTEAFF. DNA of the CDR3: TGTGCCAGCAGCACAATGAGACACACTGAGAACACTGAAGCTTTCTTT. The variable domain in full, completed from reference TRBV13 and TRBJ1-1, reads AAGVIQSPRHLIKEKRETATLKCYPIPRHDTVYWYQQGPGQDPQFLISFYEKMQSDKGSIPDRFSAQQFSDYHSELNMSSLELGDSALYFCASSTMRHTENTEAFFGQGTRLTVV.

This chain uses TRBV4-3 with TRBJ2-7; a weak D match, TRBD1 (6 bases). Per the germline V gene, CDR1 is LGHNA and CDR2 is YSLEER. The V end lost 2 bases, the J end lost 2 bases, and 16 bases lay between the germline ends. The length of the CDR3 is 16 residues. CDR3 in amino acids: CASSQFYGTSAYEQYF. The CDR3 DNA reads as TGCGCCAGCAGCCAATTCTACGGGACATCAGCCTACGAGCAGTACTTC.

The chain carries TRBV10-1 and TRBJ2-3; D perhaps matches TRBD2 (5 bases). From germline, CDR1 is WNHNN and CDR2 SYGVQD (reference sequence). The V end lost 9 bases, the J end lost 1 base, and 14 bases lay between the germline ends. This CDR3 comprises 14 residues. The CDR3 sequence is CARVYRGGTDTQYF. The CDR3 nucleotides read TGCGCCAGAGTCTACCGGGGAGGCACAGATACGCAGTATTTT.